This entry features one T cell receptor (beta chain) sequence. The data are from a study of blood T cell repertoires in COVID-19. For the study at large: Sample material is recorded as cDNA or gDNA derived from T cells, B-cell-depleted T cells, or PBMCs.

Germline V gives CDR1 SQVTM, CDR2 ANQGSEA. The V and J ends lost 0 bases and 0 bases respectively, with 6 bases between them. CDR3 length equals 13 residues. The data were produced by immunoSEQ multiplex PCR, yet TCRdb's version contains in-frame clones alone and is incomplete. This table holds approximately 83,000 clones, 88% found once. This TCR came from a man between 65 and 85 years old with acute or convalescent COVID-19. The sequenced material came from peripheral blood. The chain couples TRBV29-1 to TRBJ2-7, with unresolved D. For the CDR3, the DNA is TGCAGCGTTGAAGAGGGCCCCTCCTACGAGCAGTACTTC. As protein: CSVEEGPSYEQYF.